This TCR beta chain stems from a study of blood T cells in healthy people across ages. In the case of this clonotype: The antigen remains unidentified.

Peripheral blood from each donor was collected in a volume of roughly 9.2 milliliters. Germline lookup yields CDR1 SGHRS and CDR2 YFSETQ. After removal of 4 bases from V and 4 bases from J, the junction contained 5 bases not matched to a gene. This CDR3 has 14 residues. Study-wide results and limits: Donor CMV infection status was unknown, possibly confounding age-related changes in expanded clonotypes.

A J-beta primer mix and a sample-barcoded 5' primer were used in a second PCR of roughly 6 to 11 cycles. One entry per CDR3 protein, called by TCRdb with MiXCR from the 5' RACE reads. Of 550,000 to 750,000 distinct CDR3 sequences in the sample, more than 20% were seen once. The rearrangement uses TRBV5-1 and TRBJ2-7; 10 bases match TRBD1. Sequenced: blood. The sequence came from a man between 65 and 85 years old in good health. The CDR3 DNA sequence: TGCGCCAGCAGCAAGACAGGGGGCGGTTACGAGCAGTACTTC. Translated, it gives CASSKTGGGYEQYF.